A selection of T cell receptor beta chains follows, all from one sample in a study of patients and donors after allogeneic stem cell transplantation. TCRdb fed the RT-PCR reads into MiXCR, producing one record per CDR3 protein. The data show approximately 140,000 distinct CDR3 sequences, roughly 35% seen once. Sequenced: blood, either unsorted or a sorted T cell fraction (not recorded which). These receptors originate from a human donor who was either an allogeneic HSCT recipient or a stem cell or donor lymphocyte infusion donor (not recorded which). It is not recorded whose cells these are; they may come from a transplant donor. Each CDR3 is given with its conserved first and last residue. D genes are given only for firm matches. Size is stated for part of the rows, as once, few or many counts, or as a class when the clone is expanded.

cdr3_nt cdr3_aa clone_size d_call j_call v_call
TGTGCCAGCAGTTTAGATGATGGCAATCAGCCCCAGCATTTT CASSLDDGNQPQHF - - TRBJ1-5 TRBV12-3/TRBV12-4
TGTGCCAGCAGTTGCTGCTGGAACACCGGGGAGCTGTTTTTT CASSCCWNTGELFF - - TRBJ2-2 TRBV27
TGCGCCAGCAGCCTACGAGTTGGACCCCAGCATTTT CASSLRVGPQHF - - TRBJ1-5 TRBV5-1
TGTGCCAGCAAAGAAGGGACAGTAGAGAATCAGCCCCAGCATTTT CASKEGTVENQPQHF few TRBD1 TRBJ1-5 TRBV6-4
TGTGCCAGCAGCTTAGGTCTTCTAGCGAAGAAAGAGACCCAGTACTTC CASSLGLLAKKETQYF - - TRBJ2-5 TRBV11-2
TGTGCCACCAGTGTGGAAGGGGGTTTGAGTTCACCCCTCCACTTT CATSVEGGLSSPLHF many - TRBJ1-6 TRBV24-1
TGTGCCAGCAGACCCGGCTTGAACACTGAAGCTTTCTTT CASRPGLNTEAFF - - TRBJ1-1 TRBV6-5
TGTGCCAGCAGCCACCGGGACAGGGGCCCCTATAGCAATCAGCCCCAGCATTTT CASSHRDRGPYSNQPQHF few - TRBJ1-5 TRBV21-1
TGCAGTGCTCAACTTACTAACTATGGCTACACCTTC CSAQLTNYGYTF once - TRBJ1-2 TRBV20-1
TGCAGCGTTGTTAGCAATTTGAACACTGAAGCTTTCTTT CSVVSNLNTEAFF - - TRBJ1-1 TRBV29-1
TGTGCCAGCAGTCTTGGGGGCCGGATTAACACCATATATTTT CASSLGGRINTIYF few - TRBJ1-3 TRBV12-3/TRBV12-4
TGCGCCAGCAGCTTGGCCGGGGACAGGACGACCGGGGAGCTGTTTTTT CASSLAGDRTTGELFF - TRBD1 TRBJ2-2 TRBV5-1
TGTGCCATCAGTGGCGGGAAGCGGACCTATCAACAAGAGACCCAGTACTTC CAISGGKRTYQQETQYF - - TRBJ2-5 TRBV10-3
TGTGCCAGCAGTTTCTCTCTCGGAGGCACTGAAGCTTTCTTT CASSFSLGGTEAFF - - TRBJ1-1 TRBV12-3/TRBV12-4
TGTGCCAGCACCCGGACAGGCCCCTACAATGAGCAGTTCTTC CASTRTGPYNEQFF - TRBD1 TRBJ2-1 TRBV12-3/TRBV12-4
TGTGCCAGCAGCTTAGGGCAGGGAGCCAAAAACATTCAGTACTTC CASSLGQGAKNIQYF - - TRBJ2-4 TRBV7-2
TGCGCCAGCAACCCCGCGGGGGGGAGCTCCTACGAGCAGTACTTC CASNPAGGSSYEQYF once TRBD2 TRBJ2-7 TRBV5-1
TGTGCCAGGATCATAGTAGTTGATTCACCCCTCCACTTT CARIIVVDSPLHF - - TRBJ1-6 TRBV7-3
TGCAGCGTCCGACAGGGGGCAAGTTCACCCCTCCACTTT CSVRQGASSPLHF few TRBD1 TRBJ1-6 TRBV29-1
TGCAGTGCTAGCGGGGAAACCTATGGCTACACCTTC CSASGETYGYTF - - TRBJ1-2 TRBV20-1
TGTGCCAGCAGCGGAGGGGGCCCGAGCACTGAAGCTTTCTTT CASSGGGPSTEAFF - TRBD1 TRBJ1-1 TRBV5-5